The 2 T cell receptor beta chains listed next were all sequenced from one sample in a study of T-cell memory formation after mild COVID-19. Using its own MiXCR run on the 5' RACE reads, TCRdb lists one record per CDR3 protein. The sample carries more than 300,000 distinct CDR3 sequences, approximately 14% recorded once. Sequencing was performed on PBMCs or a T cell subset sorted from them (not recorded which). The receptor set was obtained from a man aged 18 to 29 who had mild COVID-19 (a few samples of this study predate the infection). Cell type and time point are not known.

V usage is TRBV9 and J usage is TRBJ1-2; D is uncertain. The CDR3 contains 13 residues. V lost 0 bases, J lost 8 bases, and 11 bases lay in between. Germline assignment: CDR1 SGDLS and CDR2 YYNGEE. CDR3 DNA sequence: TGTGCCAGCAGCGTAGTACAAGAAGGCGGCTACACCTTC. It codes for CASSVVQEGGYTF.

This chain links TRBV6-5 with TRBJ2-3, with a tentative D call TRBD2 (5 bases). The V and J ends lost 1 base and 4 bases respectively, with 12 bases between them. CDR3 length: 15 amino acids. Looked up from germline, CDR1 is MNHEY and CDR2 is SVGAGI. The DNA of the CDR3 is TGTGCCAGCAGTTACTTGGCGGGTGGGGCAGATACGCAGTATTTT. It yields the protein CASSYLAGGADTQYF.